Listed below are T cell receptor beta chains from one sample, sequenced in a study of cytomegalovirus exposure and HLA in healthy donors. TCRdb's copy holds only in-frame clones and misses some; the assay was immunoSEQ multiplex PCR. The sample has roughly 120,000 clones; about two thirds are singletons. Material for sequencing was PBMCs. The receptors shown here come from a man aged 55 to 70 in good health and CMV-seropositive. Both conserved end residues are part of each CDR3. A D gene is named only where the DNA matches it firmly. Not every row has a clone size; where given, it reads once, few, many or a size class.

D: TRBD2
size: -
V: TRBV7-6
J: TRBJ2-1
DNA: TGTGCCAGCAGCCCGGGGGGGGGATACAATGAGCAGTTCTTC
CDR3: CASSPGGGYNEQFF

D: TRBD1
size: -
V: TRBV10-2
J: TRBJ1-2
DNA: TGCGCCAGCAGGGGGGACAGGCCCAACTATGGCTACACCTTC
CDR3: CASRGDRPNYGYTF

D: TRBD2
size: -
V: TRBV10-3
J: TRBJ2-5
DNA: TGTGCCATTAGGGAGGGAGGGCAAGAGACCCAGTACTTC
CDR3: CAIREGGQETQYF

D: TRBD1
size: few
V: TRBV18
J: TRBJ1-4
DNA: TGTGCCAGCTCCGAGACAGGGCCTGCAACTAATGAAAAACTGTTTTTT
CDR3: CASSETGPATNEKLFF

D: TRBD1
size: -
V: TRBV7-3
J: TRBJ2-3
DNA: TGTGCCAGCAGCTTAACGTGGGACAGCCAAACTAGCACAGATACGCAGTATTTT
CDR3: CASSLTWDSQTSTDTQYF

D: -
size: -
V: TRBV10-3
J: TRBJ1-1
DNA: TGTGCCATCAGCTGGGACGGGAGCACTGAAGCTTTCTTT
CDR3: CAISWDGSTEAFF

D: TRBD1
size: -
V: TRBV2
J: TRBJ2-7
DNA: TGTGCCAGCAGTGACGTAGGGGGCCTTACCTCCTACGAGCAGTACTTC
CDR3: CASSDVGGLTSYEQYF

D: -
size: few
V: TRBV5-1
J: TRBJ1-6
DNA: TGCGCCAGCAGCAGTCCAGGGGATTCACCCCTCCACTTT
CDR3: CASSSPGDSPLHF

D: -
size: -
V: TRBV28
J: TRBJ1-4
DNA: TGTGCCAGCAGCAAAGACCAGATGAGGGAAAAACTGTTTTTT
CDR3: CASSKDQMREKLFF

D: -
size: once
V: TRBV11-2
J: TRBJ1-3
DNA: TGTGCCAGCAGCCCCCCGGGCGCGGGAGGATCTGGAAACACCATATATTTT
CDR3: CASSPPGAGGSGNTIYF

D: -
size: -
V: TRBV28
J: TRBJ2-7
DNA: TGTGCCAGCAGCCGACCGGGACTCGCGAACTACGAGCAGTACTTC
CDR3: CASSRPGLANYEQYF

D: -
size: -
V: TRBV4-2
J: TRBJ2-4
DNA: TGTGCCAGCAGCCAAGACTTCCAGGGCCTAGCCAAAAACATTCAGTACTTC
CDR3: CASSQDFQGLAKNIQYF

D: -
size: -
V: TRBV5-4
J: TRBJ2-5
DNA: TGTGCCAGCAGCTTGAGCTTACAAGAGACCCAGTACTTC
CDR3: CASSLSLQETQYF

D: TRBD2
size: -
V: TRBV5-4
J: TRBJ2-3
DNA: TGTGCCAGCAACCCGGGGGGGCGGGGGCCCCGATCCGGAACGCAGTATTTT
CDR3: CASNPGGRGPRSGTQYF

D: -
size: once
V: TRBV27
J: TRBJ2-1
DNA: TGTGCCAGCAGTTTAAGTTACGGAGATGAGCAGTTCTTC
CDR3: CASSLSYGDEQFF

D: -
size: -
V: TRBV25-1
J: TRBJ2-3
DNA: TGTGCCAGCAGTGATACAGGGGAGGTAGAAGATACGCAGTATTTT
CDR3: CASSDTGEVEDTQYF

D: TRBD2
size: -
V: TRBV2
J: TRBJ2-1
DNA: TGTGCCAGCAGTGCGCAGCGGGGCGCATACAATGAGCAGTTCTTC
CDR3: CASSAQRGAYNEQFF

D: -
size: -
V: TRBV30
J: TRBJ2-1
DNA: TGTGCCTGGAGTTTAACCGGCGGGCGGAATGAGCAGTTCTTC
CDR3: CAWSLTGGRNEQFF

D: TRBD1
size: -
V: TRBV4-2
J: TRBJ1-1
DNA: TGTGCCAGCAGCCAAGACAGGGGGCGGACTGAAGCTTTCTTT
CDR3: CASSQDRGRTEAFF

D: -
size: few
V: TRBV27
J: TRBJ2-6
DNA: TGTGCCAGCAGTTTAGCCCTAGGACAAGGGGCCAACGTCCTGACTTTC
CDR3: CASSLALGQGANVLTF

D: -
size: -
V: TRBV5-5
J: TRBJ2-3
DNA: TGTGCCAGCAGCTTGATAGGGGCTAGTACAGATACGCAGTATTTT
CDR3: CASSLIGASTDTQYF

D: TRBD2
size: -
V: TRBV19
J: TRBJ2-2
DNA: TGTGCCAGTAGTATCAACGGGGGGGCCGGGGAGCTGTTTTTT
CDR3: CASSINGGAGELFF

D: -
size: once
V: TRBV27
J: TRBJ1-1
DNA: TGTGCCAGCAGTTTATCGCCGGGTATGAACACTGAAGCTTTCTTT
CDR3: CASSLSPGMNTEAFF

D: -
size: once
V: TRBV7-3
J: TRBJ1-5
DNA: TGTGCCAGCAGCCCAGGGTCCCATCAGCCCCAGCATTTT
CDR3: CASSPGSHQPQHF

D: TRBD1
size: -
V: TRBV7-8
J: TRBJ1-1
DNA: TGTGCCAGCAGAGCGACAGGGGACACTGAAGCTTTCTTT
CDR3: CASRATGDTEAFF

D: -
size: -
V: TRBV28
J: TRBJ1-2
DNA: TGTGCCAGCAGTTTAGAGGTCCGGTATGGCTACACCTTC
CDR3: CASSLEVRYGYTF

D: -
size: -
V: TRBV19
J: TRBJ2-2
DNA: TGTGCCAGCGGGACATTGAGTCCCGGGGAGCTGTTTTTT
CDR3: CASGTLSPGELFF

D: TRBD1
size: -
V: TRBV5-7
J: TRBJ1-5
DNA: TGTGCCAGCAGCCAGGGGGACAACGTTGTGGGCCGCAATCAGCCCCAGCATTTT
CDR3: CASSQGDNVVGRNQPQHF

D: -
size: -
V: TRBV19
J: TRBJ2-7
DNA: TGTGCCAGTAGTTCGCAGGATACCTCCTACGAGCAGTACTTC
CDR3: CASSSQDTSYEQYF

D: TRBD1
size: -
V: TRBV9
J: TRBJ2-7
DNA: TGTGCCAGCAGCCAAGGGACAGGGGGCTACGAGCAGTACTTC
CDR3: CASSQGTGGYEQYF

D: -
size: few
V: TRBV5-4
J: TRBJ2-7
DNA: TGTGCCAGCAGCCCAGGGGCGGACAGCTACTACGAGCAGTACTTC
CDR3: CASSPGADSYYEQYF

D: -
size: -
V: TRBV18
J: TRBJ1-2
DNA: TGTGCCAGCTCACCACGAGGTTATGGCTACACCTTC
CDR3: CASSPRGYGYTF

D: TRBD1
size: -
V: TRBV4-2
J: TRBJ2-6
DNA: TGTGCCAGCAGCCAAGTCAGGGCAGGGGGTTCTGGGGCCAACGTCCTGACTTTC
CDR3: CASSQVRAGGSGANVLTF

D: TRBD1
size: -
V: TRBV2
J: TRBJ1-2
DNA: TGTGCCAGCATTTTCGATTGGGACAGGCCTTCGGGTTGGCCCTTC
CDR3: CASIFDWDRPSGWPF

D: -
size: few
V: TRBV28
J: TRBJ1-2
DNA: TGTGCCAGCAGTTTGGGAGGCTATGGCTACACCTTC
CDR3: CASSLGGYGYTF

D: -
size: -
V: TRBV6-5
J: TRBJ1-5
DNA: TGTGCCAGCAGTTACTTGGGAGGCAATCAGCCCCAGCATTTT
CDR3: CASSYLGGNQPQHF

D: -
size: -
V: TRBV19
J: TRBJ2-5
DNA: TGTGCCAGTAGGACAACGACAGGTACAGAGACCCAGTACTTC
CDR3: CASRTTTGTETQYF

D: TRBD1
size: few
V: TRBV28
J: TRBJ1-2
DNA: TGTGCCAGCAGCTCAGGGGGCGCGAATGGCTACACCTTC
CDR3: CASSSGGANGYTF

D: -
size: -
V: TRBV21-1
J: TRBJ1-4
DNA: TGTGCCAGCAGCAACGAGGGTCCGGGAGTTGCAACTAATGAAAAACTGTTTTTT
CDR3: CASSNEGPGVATNEKLFF

D: TRBD1
size: -
V: TRBV5-4
J: TRBJ2-5
DNA: TGTGCCAGCAGCTTTGGGAGGACAGGGGGGCAAGAGACCCAGTACTTC
CDR3: CASSFGRTGGQETQYF

D: -
size: -
V: TRBV28
J: TRBJ1-3
DNA: TGTGCCAGCAGTGAACAGCAGTATTCTGGAAACACCATATATTTT
CDR3: CASSEQQYSGNTIYF

D: -
size: -
V: TRBV27
J: TRBJ1-1
DNA: TGTGCCAGCAGTTGGGACACAAACACTGAAGCTTTCTTT
CDR3: CASSWDTNTEAFF

D: -
size: -
V: TRBV5-6
J: TRBJ2-5
DNA: TGTGCCAGCAGCTTCGGCGGGCAAGAGACCCAGTACTTC
CDR3: CASSFGGQETQYF

D: -
size: -
V: TRBV10-3
J: TRBJ1-5
DNA: TGTGCCATCAGTGAGGGACAGCGCTATCAGCCCCAGCATTTT
CDR3: CAISEGQRYQPQHF

D: TRBD1
size: few
V: TRBV2
J: TRBJ2-2
DNA: TGTGCCAGCAGTCGAAACCTCCTGACAGGGGCCACCGGGGAGCTGTTTTTT
CDR3: CASSRNLLTGATGELFF